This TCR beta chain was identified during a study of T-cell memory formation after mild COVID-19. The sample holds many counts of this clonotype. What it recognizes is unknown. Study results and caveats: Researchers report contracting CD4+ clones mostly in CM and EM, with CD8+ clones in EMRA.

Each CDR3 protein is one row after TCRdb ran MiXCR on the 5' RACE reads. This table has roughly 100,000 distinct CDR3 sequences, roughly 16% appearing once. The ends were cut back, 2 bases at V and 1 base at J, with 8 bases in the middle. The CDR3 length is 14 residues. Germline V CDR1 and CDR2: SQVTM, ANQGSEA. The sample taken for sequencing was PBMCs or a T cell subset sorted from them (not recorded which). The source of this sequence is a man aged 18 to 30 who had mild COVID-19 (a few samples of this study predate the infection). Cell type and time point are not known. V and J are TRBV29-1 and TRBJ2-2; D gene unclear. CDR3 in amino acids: CSVETDRNTGELFF. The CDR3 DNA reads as TGCAGCGTTGAAACAGATCGGAACACCGGGGAGCTGTTTTTT.